The 26 T cell receptor beta chains presented below share a single source sample, sequenced in a study of T cells in localized non-small cell lung cancer. TCRdb's table, derived via immunoSEQ multiplex PCR, lists solely in-frame clones and lacks some. The sample lists about 53,000 clones; over 80% were seen once. The sample was peripheral blood mononuclear cells, taken before any cancer treatment. These receptors were taken from a man aged 35-75 years with stage III lung adenocarcinoma.

The chain's CDR3 is CASSHDRVSGNTIYF. The CDR3 DNA follows: TGTGCCAGCAGCCATGACAGGGTCTCTGGAAACACCATATATTTT. The J gene is TRBJ1-3, the V gene TRBV13; 7 bases align to TRBD1. CDR1 and CDR2 from the germline V gene are PRHDT and FYEKMQ (reference sequence). The CDR3 is made up of 15 amino acids. V lost 5 bases to trimming and J lost 0 bases; unmatched junction nucleotides: 4.

J is TRBJ1-1 and V is TRBV10-3, with 7 bases identical to TRBD1. The J segment lost 1 base and the V segment lost 4 bases, leaving 3 bases of the junction unmatched. The V gene's germline CDR1 is ENHRY and CDR2 SYGVKD. The CDR3 totals 14 residues. The CDR3 loop reads CAISVGTENTEAFF. CDR3 coding DNA: TGTGCCATCAGTGTAGGGACAGAGAACACTGAAGCTTTCTTT.

The chain uses TRBV4-3 and TRBJ1-1; no reliable D call. This CDR3 is 14 amino acids long. CDR1 and CDR2 from the germline V gene are LGHNA and YSLEER. The V end was cut by 3 bases, the J end by 4 bases, with 12 bases between. DNA of the CDR3: TGCGCCAGCAGCCAGCACCTTAGTGGCACTGAAGCTTTCTTT. Protein: CASSQHLSGTEAFF.

This clone was observed a handful of times. The V and J genes are TRBV9 and TRBJ1-2, with TRBD1 matching 7 bases. V trimming: 2 bases; J trimming: 4 bases; junction bases outside the gene matches: 2. From germline, CDR1 is SGDLS and CDR2 YYNGEE. This CDR3 is 13 amino acids long. The CDR3: CASSVGDSYGYTF. DNA of the CDR3: TGTGCCAGCAGCGTCGGGGACAGCTATGGCTACACCTTC. The variable domain in full, completed from reference TRBV9 and TRBJ1-2, reads DSGVTQTPKHLITATGQRVTLRCSPRSGDLSVYWYQQSLDQGLQFLIQYYNGEERAKGNILERFSAQQFPDLHSELNLSSLELGDSALYFCASSVGDSYGYTFGSGTRLTVV.

V usage is TRBV23-1 and J usage is TRBJ1-4; weak D call: TRBD1 (5 bases). TRBV23-1 is assigned to the ORF class and has an uncertain function. This CDR3 contains 12 residues. Trimming cost V 11 bases and J 10 bases, with 17 bases left between them. This CDR3 is CAANKVGGKLFF. The CDR3 DNA is TGCGCCGCTAACAAGGTGGGGGGAAAACTGTTTTTT.

V is TRBV6-6 and J is TRBJ1-5, with D maybe TRBD1 (5 bases). Germline V CDR1 and CDR2: MNHNY, SVGAGI (reference sequence). V lost 5 bases to trimming and J lost 6 bases, with 11 bases between them. The CDR3 is made up of 13 amino acids. The DNA of the CDR3 is TGTGCCAGCAGTAGGCAGGGCGGTCAGCCCCAGCATTTT. Amino acids: CASSRQGGQPQHF.

The CDR3 DNA is TGTGCCAGTAGTAAGCGGGACACCTTAATTTCACCCCTCCACTTT. Amino acid sequence: CASSKRDTLISPLHF. The chain recombines TRBV19 with TRBJ1-6; D possibly corresponds to TRBD1 (6 bases). The V gene's germline CDR1 is LNHDA and CDR2 SQIVND (reference sequence). The ends were cut back, 4 bases at V and 9 bases at J, with 16 bases in the middle. The CDR3 is 15 amino acids.

Details on this clone: A junction end diverges from the germline sequence, so it may reflect a read error. The DNA of the CDR3 is TGTGCCAGCAGCTACTCGGGGGCGGGAGTTGACAATGAGCAGTTCTTC. Its translation is CASSYSGAGVDNEQFF. The chain couples TRBV6-6 to TRBJ2-1, with a possible D match to TRBD2 (7 bases). Germline assignment: CDR1 MNHNY and CDR2 SVGAGI (reference sequence). The CDR3 loop spans 16 amino acids.

The chain is built from TRBV6-4 and TRBJ2-3; TRBD2 agrees at 12 bases. Per the germline V gene, CDR1 is MRHNA and CDR2 is SNTAGT. V lost 4 bases, J lost 1 base, and 0 bases stayed unmatched. This CDR3 is built from 15 residues. The CDR3 sequence: CASSGLAGGTDTQYF. The CDR3 nucleotides read TGTGCCAGCAGTGGACTAGCGGGGGGCACAGATACGCAGTATTTT.

This clone was seen only a few times. The chain carries TRBV28 and TRBJ2-2, with a possible D match to TRBD2 (6 bases). Deletions cut 7 bases from V and 5 bases from J, with 17 bases between. Looked up from germline, CDR1 is MDHEN and CDR2 is SYDVKM. This CDR3 spans 15 amino acids. The CDR3 loop reads CASKYEGRRTGELFF. The CDR3 nucleotides read TGTGCCAGCAAATATGAAGGGAGGAGGACCGGGGAGCTGTTTTTT.

In DNA form, the CDR3 reads TGTGCCAGCAGCTTTGGCAGGGAGCCCGGGGAGCTGTTTTTT. Translation: CASSFGREPGELFF. The chain employs TRBV5-6 and TRBJ2-2; either TRBD1 or TRBD2 may fit D (5 bases each). This CDR3 is built from 14 residues. Germline V gives CDR1 SGHDT, CDR2 YYEEEE. Trimming left V 2 bases short and J 6 bases short, with 11 bases between.

A few counts support this clone. The J gene is TRBJ1-5, the V gene TRBV28; possibly TRBD1 for D (6 bases). There are 15 residues in the CDR3. Germline CDR1 reads MDHEN; CDR2 reads SYDVKM. V lost 3 bases to trimming and J lost 0 bases, with 9 bases between them. The CDR3 coding sequence is TGTGCCAGCAGTTTGGGGGGCAATAGCAATCAGCCCCAGCATTTT. It codes for CASSLGGNSNQPQHF.

J is TRBJ1-2 and V is TRBV6-6, with a tentative D call TRBD1 (5 bases). The CDR3 covers 14 residues. CDR1 is MNHNY, CDR2 SVGAGI, per germline (reference sequence). Trimming stripped 6 bases from V and 2 bases from J, with 13 bases between. The CDR3 bases are TGTGCCAGCAGCAAGACAGATGCAAACTATGGCTACACCTTC. It encodes CASSKTDANYGYTF.

This clone was seen a handful of times. This chain links TRBV7-2 with TRBJ1-5; possibly TRBD1 for D (5 bases). The V gene's germline CDR1 is SGHTA and CDR2 FQGNSA. V lost 0 bases to trimming and J lost 3 bases, with 6 bases between them. The CDR3 spans 14 residues. In DNA, the CDR3 is TGTGCCAGCAGCTTAGCGGGGCTCAATCAGCCCCAGCATTTT. Its protein is CASSLAGLNQPQHF.

This chain uses TRBV14 with TRBJ2-5, with D maybe TRBD2 (6 bases). Germline V CDR1 and CDR2: SGHDN, FVKESK. The V end was cut by 6 bases, the J end by 4 bases, with 15 bases between. CDR3 length: 14 amino acids. This chain's CDR3 is CASRKGGAGETQYF. CDR3 sequence (DNA): TGTGCCAGCAGAAAAGGAGGGGCGGGAGAGACCCAGTACTTC.

In regard to this clone: One junction end does not reproduce the germline sequence, and a read error may be involved. This same CDR3 is encoded by further DNA sequences in the sample. The chain is built from TRBV7-6 and TRBJ2-7; 7 positions match TRBD2. CDR3 length: 13 residues. Per the germline V gene, CDR1 is SGHVS and CDR2 is FNYEAQ. The CDR3 DNA follows: TGTGCCAGCAGCTTACAGCGGGGTGGCGAGCAATACTTC. Translation gives CASSLQRGGEQYF.

This sequence joins TRBV5-1 and TRBJ1-4; 11 bases fit TRBD1. The CDR3 consists of 16 residues. Germline CDR1 and CDR2: SGHRS and YFSETQ. Germline trimming cut 2 bases from V and 6 bases from J; bases unmatched to any gene: 6. The CDR3 nucleotides read TGCGCCAGCAGCTTTCTCCAGGGACAGGGGGATGAAAAACTGTTTTTT. It yields the protein CASSFLQGQGDEKLFF.

This chain connects TRBV27 to TRBJ1-5; D remains unclear. The germline gives CDR1 MNHEY, CDR2 SMNVEV (reference sequence). The CDR3 contains 16 residues. V was clipped by 6 bases and J by 2 bases, with 17 bases between them. CDR3 bases: TGTGCCAGCAGCAGCTTGGGCTCTAAGGGCAATCAGCCCCAGCATTTT. Translated: CASSSLGSKGNQPQHF.

The chain joins TRBV7-6 to TRBJ2-2; maybe TRBD2 (6 bases). The V and J ends lost 1 base and 5 bases respectively, with 8 bases between them. CDR3 length: 14 residues. In germline, CDR1 is SGHVS, CDR2 FNYEAQ. CDR3 coding DNA: TGTGCCAGCAGCTTAGAGGCGGGGACCGGGGAGCTGTTTTTT. Translated, it gives CASSLEAGTGELFF.

In its sample, this clone was seen once. This chain joins TRBV15 and TRBJ2-7; the D is unclear. The ends were cut back, 0 bases at V and 4 bases at J, with 7 bases in the middle. The CDR3 loop spans 13 amino acids. The germline CDR1 and CDR2 sequences are LNHNV and YYDKDF (reference sequence). In nucleotides, the CDR3 is TGTGCCACCAGCAGAGATGACGTTTACGAGCAGTACTTC. Its translation: CATSRDDVYEQYF.

This chain uses TRBV13 with TRBJ2-5, with D uncertain. Germline V gene lookup returns CDR1 PRHDT and CDR2 FYEKMQ (reference sequence). Trimming pared 0 bases from V and 6 bases from J, leaving 11 bases between. The CDR3 is 14 residues long. CDR3 in DNA: TGTGCCAGCAGCTTAGGGGCTAATAGTAAGACCCAGTACTTC. Protein: CASSLGANSKTQYF.

This chain uses TRBV16 with TRBJ2-7; 9 positions match TRBD1. The V and J ends lost 6 bases and 5 bases, in that order; junction bases with no gene match: 5. Germline assignment: CDR1 KGHSY and CDR2 FQNENV. The CDR3 is 13 amino acids. CDR3 nucleotides: TGTGCCAGCAGTTACAGGGGGCACAACGAGCAGTACTTC. Translation: CASSYRGHNEQYF.

CDR3 sequence: CASSLAEGAGSREQYF. The CDR3 DNA reads TGTGCCAGCAGCTTGGCTGAGGGGGCAGGGTCTCGTGAGCAGTACTTC. This chain connects TRBV5-4 to TRBJ2-7; 7 bases are shared with TRBD1. This CDR3 is built from 16 residues. Germline V gene data show CDR1 as SGHNT and CDR2 as YYREEE (reference sequence). Unmatched junction bases numbered 13, after V lost 0 bases and J lost 7 bases.

This clone was observed a handful of times. This CDR3 reads CAWSVPNVGTEAFF. CDR3 nucleotide sequence: TGTGCCTGGAGTGTACCAAATGTGGGCACTGAAGCTTTCTTT. The chain employs TRBV30 and TRBJ1-1; D is ambiguous. Trimming shortened V by 0 bases and J by 4 bases, and 12 bases separated the two germline ends. Germline V lookup: CDR1 GTSNPN, CDR2 SVGIG (reference sequence). The CDR3 covers 14 residues.

This sequence joins TRBV5-4 and TRBJ2-7; D unresolved. This CDR3 region has 13 residues. CDR1 is SGHNT, CDR2 YYREEE, per germline (reference sequence). V was trimmed by 4 bases and J by 1 base, leaving 9 bases between them. Here the CDR3 reads CASSVDGSYEQYF. As DNA, the CDR3 is TGTGCCAGCAGCGTGGACGGATCCTACGAGCAGTACTTC.

The chain is built from TRBV7-6 and TRBJ2-1; a weak D match, TRBD1 (5 bases). CDR3 length: 12 amino acids. Trimming took 7 bases from V and 5 from J, leaving 9 bases between them. CDR1 SGHVS and CDR2 FNYEAQ come from the germline V gene. CDR3 nucleotides: TGTGCCAGCATGGACAATAACAATGAGCAGTTCTTC. Translating gives CASMDNNNEQFF.